This T cell receptor (beta chain) is from a study of blood T cell repertoires in COVID-19. Overall study context: Acute and convalescent COVID-19 specimens originated in the United States, Italy and Spain.

Here immunoSEQ multiplex PCR was the method, and the copy in TCRdb shows in-frame clones only, minus some. The data contain about 140,000 clones, around 81% of them singletons. The V and J ends lost 5 bases and 6 bases respectively, with 16 bases between them. Germline V gives CDR1 MRHNA, CDR2 SNTAGT. This CDR3 comprises 14 residues. Sequenced input: peripheral blood. The source is a woman aged 55-70 years with acute or convalescent COVID-19. The rearrangement joins TRBV6-4 to TRBJ1-2; possible D gene TRBD1, 6 bases. The CDR3 sequence is CASSPTPGGHGYTF. The CDR3 DNA sequence: TGTGCCAGCAGTCCCACGCCGGGGGGCCATGGCTACACCTTC.